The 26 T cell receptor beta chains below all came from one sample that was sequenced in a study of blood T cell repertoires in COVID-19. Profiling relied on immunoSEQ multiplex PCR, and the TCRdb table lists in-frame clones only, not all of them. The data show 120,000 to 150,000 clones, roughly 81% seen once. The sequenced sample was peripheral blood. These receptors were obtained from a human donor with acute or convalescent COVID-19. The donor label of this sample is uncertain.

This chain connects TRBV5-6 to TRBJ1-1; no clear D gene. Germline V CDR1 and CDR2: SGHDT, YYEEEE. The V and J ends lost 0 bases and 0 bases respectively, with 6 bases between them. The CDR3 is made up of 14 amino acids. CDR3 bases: TGTGCCAGCAGCTTGGGCAGCGTGAACACTGAAGCTTTCTTT. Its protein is CASSLGSVNTEAFF.

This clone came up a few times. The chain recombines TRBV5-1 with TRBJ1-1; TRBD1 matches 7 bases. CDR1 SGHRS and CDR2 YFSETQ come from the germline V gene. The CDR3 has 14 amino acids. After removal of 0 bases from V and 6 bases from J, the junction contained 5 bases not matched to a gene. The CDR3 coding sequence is TGCGCCAGCAGCTTGGACGGGACAGTCCCTGAAGCTTTCTTT. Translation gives CASSLDGTVPEAFF. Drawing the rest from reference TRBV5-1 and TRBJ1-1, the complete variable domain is KAGVTQTPRYLIKTRGQQVTLSCSPISGHRSVSWYQQTPGQGLQFLFEYFSETQRNKGNFPGRFSGRQFSNSRSEMNVSTLELGDSALYLCASSLDGTVPEAFFGQGTRLTVV.

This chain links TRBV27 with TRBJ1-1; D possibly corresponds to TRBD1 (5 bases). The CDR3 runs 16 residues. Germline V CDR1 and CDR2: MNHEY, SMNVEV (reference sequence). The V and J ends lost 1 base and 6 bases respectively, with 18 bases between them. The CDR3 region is CASSLWSPGERAEAFF. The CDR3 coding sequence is TGTGCCAGCAGTTTATGGAGTCCGGGGGAGAGGGCTGAAGCTTTCTTT.

The CDR3 loop reads CASSPMDRGPEQFF. The CDR3 DNA is TGTGCCAGCTCACCGATGGACAGGGGGCCTGAGCAGTTCTTC. The V call is TRBV18, the J call TRBJ2-1; TRBD1 agrees at 11 bases. V shed 3 bases, J shed 9 bases, and the junction held 4 bases outside the gene matches. Germline CDR1 is KGHSH and CDR2 is LQKENI. The CDR3 has 14 amino acids.

CDR3 bases: TGTGCCAGCAGCTCCCGGGACAGCTCCTACAATGAGCAGTTCTTC. It specifies CASSSRDSSYNEQFF. The gene calls are TRBV11-3 and TRBJ2-1; TRBD1 aligns across 7 bases. The trim removed 4 bases at V and 0 bases at J, leaving 3 bases unmatched. Germline lookup yields CDR1 SGHNT and CDR2 YENEEA. CDR3 length equals 15 residues. Variable domain in full (rest from reference TRBV11-3 and TRBJ2-1): EAGVVQSPRYKIIEKKQPVAFWCNPISGHNTLYWYLQNLGQGPELLIRYENEEAVDDSQLPKDRFSAERLKGVDSTLKIQPAELGDSAVYLCASSSRDSSYNEQFFGPGTRLTVL.

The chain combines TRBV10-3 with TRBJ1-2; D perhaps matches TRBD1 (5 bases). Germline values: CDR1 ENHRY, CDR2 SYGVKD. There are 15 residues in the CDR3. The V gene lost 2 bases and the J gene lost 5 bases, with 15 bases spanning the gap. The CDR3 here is CAISEGWGIGYGYTF. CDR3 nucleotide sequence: TGTGCCATCAGTGAGGGATGGGGCATCGGGTATGGCTACACCTTC.

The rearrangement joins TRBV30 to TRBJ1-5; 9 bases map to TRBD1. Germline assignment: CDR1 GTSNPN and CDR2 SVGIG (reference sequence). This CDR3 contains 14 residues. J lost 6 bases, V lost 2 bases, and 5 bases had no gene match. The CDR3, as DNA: TGTGCCTGGAGTAACAGGGGGCAAGGTCAGCCCCAGCATTTT. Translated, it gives CAWSNRGQGQPQHF.

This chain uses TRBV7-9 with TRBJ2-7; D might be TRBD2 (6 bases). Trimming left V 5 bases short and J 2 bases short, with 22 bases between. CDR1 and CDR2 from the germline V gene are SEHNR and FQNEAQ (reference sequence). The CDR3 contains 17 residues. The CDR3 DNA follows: TGTGCCAGCAGCCTGGGGGGAGGTCGGGGTCTTACCTACGAGCAGTACGTC. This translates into CASSLGGGRGLTYEQYV.

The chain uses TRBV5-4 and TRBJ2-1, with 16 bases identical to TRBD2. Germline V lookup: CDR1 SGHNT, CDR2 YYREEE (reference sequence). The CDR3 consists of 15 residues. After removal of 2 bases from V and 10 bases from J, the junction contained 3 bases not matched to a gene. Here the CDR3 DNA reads TGTGCCAGCAGCTTCCCGGGACTAGCGGGGGGGGAGCAGTTCTTC. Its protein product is CASSFPGLAGGEQFF.

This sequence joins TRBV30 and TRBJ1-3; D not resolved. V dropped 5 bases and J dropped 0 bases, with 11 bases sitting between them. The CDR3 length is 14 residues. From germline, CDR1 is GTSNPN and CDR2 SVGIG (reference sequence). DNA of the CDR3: TGTGCCTGGGTCTCGCGGCTCTCTGGAAACACCATATATTTT. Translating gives CAWVSRLSGNTIYF.

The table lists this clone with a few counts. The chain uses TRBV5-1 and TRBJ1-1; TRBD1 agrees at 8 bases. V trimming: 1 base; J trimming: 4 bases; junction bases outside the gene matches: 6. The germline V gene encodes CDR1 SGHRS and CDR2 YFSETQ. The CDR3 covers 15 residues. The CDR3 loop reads CASSLRVRGLTEAFF. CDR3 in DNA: TGCGCCAGCAGCTTGAGAGTCAGGGGGCTCACTGAAGCTTTCTTT.

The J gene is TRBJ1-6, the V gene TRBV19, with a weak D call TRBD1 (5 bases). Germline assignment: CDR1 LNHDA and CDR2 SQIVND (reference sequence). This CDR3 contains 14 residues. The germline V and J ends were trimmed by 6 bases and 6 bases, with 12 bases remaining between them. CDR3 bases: TGTGCCAGTAGCCTAGGGGTTCTTAATTCACCCCTCCACTTT. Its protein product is CASSLGVLNSPLHF.

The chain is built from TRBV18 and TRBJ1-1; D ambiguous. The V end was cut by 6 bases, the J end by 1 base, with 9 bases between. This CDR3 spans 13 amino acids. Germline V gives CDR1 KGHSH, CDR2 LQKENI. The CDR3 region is CASSHGGNTEAFF. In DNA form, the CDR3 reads TGTGCCAGCTCCCACGGCGGGAACACTGAAGCTTTCTTT.

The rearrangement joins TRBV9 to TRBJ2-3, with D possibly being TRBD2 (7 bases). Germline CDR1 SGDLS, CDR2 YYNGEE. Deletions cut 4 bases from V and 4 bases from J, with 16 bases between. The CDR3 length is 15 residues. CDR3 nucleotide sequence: TGTGCCAGCAGCCTCCGGTGGGGGGGCCCAGATACGCAGTATTTT. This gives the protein CASSLRWGGPDTQYF.

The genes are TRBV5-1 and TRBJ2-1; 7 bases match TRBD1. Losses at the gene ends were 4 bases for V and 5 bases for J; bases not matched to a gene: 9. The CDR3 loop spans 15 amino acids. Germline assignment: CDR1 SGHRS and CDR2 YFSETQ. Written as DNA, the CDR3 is TGCGCCAGCAGCCACCGGGACAGCACGAACAATGAGCAGTTCTTC. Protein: CASSHRDSTNNEQFF. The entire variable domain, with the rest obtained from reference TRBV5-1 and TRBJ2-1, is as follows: KAGVTQTPRYLIKTRGQQVTLSCSPISGHRSVSWYQQTPGQGLQFLFEYFSETQRNKGNFPGRFSGRQFSNSRSEMNVSTLELGDSALYLCASSHRDSTNNEQFFGPGTRLTVL.

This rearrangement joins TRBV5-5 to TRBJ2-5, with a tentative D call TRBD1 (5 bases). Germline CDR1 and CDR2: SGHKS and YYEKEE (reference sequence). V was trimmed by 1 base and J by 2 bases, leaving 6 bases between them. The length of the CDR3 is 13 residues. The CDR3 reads CASSLPGQETQYF. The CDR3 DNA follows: TGTGCCAGCAGCTTGCCAGGGCAAGAGACCCAGTACTTC.

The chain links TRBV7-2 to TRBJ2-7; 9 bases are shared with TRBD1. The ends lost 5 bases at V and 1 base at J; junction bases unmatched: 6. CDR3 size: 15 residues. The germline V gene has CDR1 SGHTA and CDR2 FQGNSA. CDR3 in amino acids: CASSPSGTGSYEQYF. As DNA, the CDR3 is TGTGCCAGCAGCCCCTCCGGGACAGGGTCCTACGAGCAGTACTTC.

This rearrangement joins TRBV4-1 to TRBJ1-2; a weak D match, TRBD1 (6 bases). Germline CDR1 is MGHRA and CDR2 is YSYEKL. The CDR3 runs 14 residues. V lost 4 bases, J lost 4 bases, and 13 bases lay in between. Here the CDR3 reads CASSPLGGGYGYTF. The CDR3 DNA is TGCGCCAGCAGCCCCCTTGGGGGCGGCTATGGCTACACCTTC.

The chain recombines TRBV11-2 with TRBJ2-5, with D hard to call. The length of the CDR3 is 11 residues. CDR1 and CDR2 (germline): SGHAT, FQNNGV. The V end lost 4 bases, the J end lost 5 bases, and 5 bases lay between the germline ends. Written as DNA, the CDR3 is TGTGCCAGCAGCTCCCAGGAGACCCAGTACTTC. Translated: CASSSQETQYF.

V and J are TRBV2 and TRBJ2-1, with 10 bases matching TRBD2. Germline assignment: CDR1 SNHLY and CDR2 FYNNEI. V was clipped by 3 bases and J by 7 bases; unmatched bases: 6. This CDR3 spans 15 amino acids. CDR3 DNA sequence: TGTGCCAGCAGTGACGAGGCTAGCGGGGGAAATGAGCAGTTCTTC. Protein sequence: CASSDEASGGNEQFF. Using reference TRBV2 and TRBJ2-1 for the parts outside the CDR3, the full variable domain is EPEVTQTPSHQVTQMGQEVILRCVPISNHLYFYWYRQILGQKVEFLVSFYNNEISEKSEIFDDQFSVERPDGSNFTLKIRSTKLEDSAMYFCASSDEASGGNEQFFGPGTRLTVL.

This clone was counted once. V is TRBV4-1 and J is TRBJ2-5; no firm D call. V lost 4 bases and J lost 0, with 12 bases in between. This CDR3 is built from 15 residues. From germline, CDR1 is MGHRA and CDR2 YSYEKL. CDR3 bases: TGCGCCAGCAGCCCCGTGGCGGAGTACCAAGAGACCCAGTACTTC. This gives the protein CASSPVAEYQETQYF.

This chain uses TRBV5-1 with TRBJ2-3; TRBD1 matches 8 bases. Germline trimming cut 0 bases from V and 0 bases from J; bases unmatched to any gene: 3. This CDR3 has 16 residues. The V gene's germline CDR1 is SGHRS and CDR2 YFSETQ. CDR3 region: CASSLDGTGSTDTQYF. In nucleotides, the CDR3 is TGCGCCAGCAGCTTGGACGGGACAGGTAGCACAGATACGCAGTATTTT. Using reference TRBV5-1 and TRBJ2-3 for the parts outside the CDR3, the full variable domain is KAGVTQTPRYLIKTRGQQVTLSCSPISGHRSVSWYQQTPGQGLQFLFEYFSETQRNKGNFPGRFSGRQFSNSRSEMNVSTLELGDSALYLCASSLDGTGSTDTQYFGPGTRLTVL.

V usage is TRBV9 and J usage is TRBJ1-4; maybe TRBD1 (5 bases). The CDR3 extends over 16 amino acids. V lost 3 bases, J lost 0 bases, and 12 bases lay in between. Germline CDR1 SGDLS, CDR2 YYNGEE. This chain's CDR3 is CASSAPAGPTNEKLFF. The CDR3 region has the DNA TGTGCCAGCAGCGCACCCGCGGGACCAACTAATGAAAAACTGTTTTTT. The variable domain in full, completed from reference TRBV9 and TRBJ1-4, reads DSGVTQTPKHLITATGQRVTLRCSPRSGDLSVYWYQQSLDQGLQFLIQYYNGEERAKGNILERFSAQQFPDLHSELNLSSLELGDSALYFCASSAPAGPTNEKLFFGSGTQLSVL.

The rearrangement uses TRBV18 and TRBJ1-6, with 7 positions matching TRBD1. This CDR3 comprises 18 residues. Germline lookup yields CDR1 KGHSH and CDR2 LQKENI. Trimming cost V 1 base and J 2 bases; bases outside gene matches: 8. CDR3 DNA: TGTGCCAGCTCACCACAAAGACAGGGAAAAACCTATAATTCACCCCTCCACTTT. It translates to CASSPQRQGKTYNSPLHF.

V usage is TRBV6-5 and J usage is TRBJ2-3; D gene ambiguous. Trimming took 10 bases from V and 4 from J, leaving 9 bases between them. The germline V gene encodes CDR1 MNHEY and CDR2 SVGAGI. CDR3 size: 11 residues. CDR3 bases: TGTGCCACCACCCTATCAGATACGCAGTATTTT. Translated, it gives CATTLSDTQYF.

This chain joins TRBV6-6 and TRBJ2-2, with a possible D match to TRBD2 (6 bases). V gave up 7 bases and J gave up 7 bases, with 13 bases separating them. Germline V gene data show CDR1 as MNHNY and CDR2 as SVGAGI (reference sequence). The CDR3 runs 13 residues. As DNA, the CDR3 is TGTGCCAGCACCCAAATCGGGGGCGGGGAGCTGTTTTTT. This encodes CASTQIGGGELFF.